This TCR beta chain was documented in a study of early T cells in non-severe SARS-CoV-2 infection. Overall study context: Sequenced bulk RNA came from whole blood that was unsorted, and chains were unpaired. Overall study results and limits: Lookups in VDJdb leaned toward anti-spike CD8 responses and missed private and CD4 specificities.

In its sample, this clonotype was seen a few times. Antigen unknown. CDR3 size: 13 residues. Trimming took 6 bases from V and 0 from J, leaving 8 bases between them. Each cDNA molecule carried a unique molecular identifier. TCRdb ran MiXCR on the 5' RACE reads and lists one entry per CDR3 protein. The profile covers over 35,000 distinct CDR3 sequences, with around 6.3% appearing a single time and roughly 20% taken by the ten largest. The material sequenced was whole blood, taken at baseline. The chain uses TRBV12-3 or TRBV12-4 and TRBJ1-1; D remains unclear. The TCR was taken from an adult who was a healthcare worker with PCR-confirmed SARS-CoV-2 infection or an uninfected control (not recorded which). The CDR3 DNA reads as TGTGCCAGCAGAACTTCAATGAACACTGAAGCTTTCTTT. Translated: CASRTSMNTEAFF.